This T cell receptor (beta chain) was identified in a study of cytomegalovirus exposure and HLA in healthy donors. PCR involved 60 Vbeta and 13 Jbeta primers. Profiling relied on immunoSEQ multiplex PCR, and the TCRdb table lists in-frame clones only, not all of them. The sample holds tens of thousands of clones. In regard to this clone: What it binds is unknown.

V shed 5 bases and J 2 bases; nucleotides not matched to a gene: 2. The germline CDR1 and CDR2 sequences are SNHLY and FYNNEI. The CDR3 is made up of 15 amino acids. Study-wide findings and caveats: Differences between HLA loci emerged in a later analysis of TCR association rates, with DRB1 most and HLA-C fewest.

The gene calls are TRBV2 and TRBJ2-2; 10 nucleotides line up with TRBD1. The sequence was collected from a female donor in good health and CMV-seropositive. The sample was PBMCs. CDR3 region: CASSRQGANTGELFF. CDR3 coding DNA: TGTGCCAGCAGTCGACAGGGGGCTAACACCGGGGAGCTGTTTTTT.